This TCR beta chain was recovered during a study of shared clonotypes between healthy human individuals. On this clone: Its matching antigen is unknown.

Findings and limits, study-wide: Only blood was sampled; tissue repertoires likely differ.

Scientists sequenced DNA from unsorted PBMC on ten immunoSEQ deep assay plates. Per the original data handling: Without quality scores, immunoSEQ junctional reads could not be filtered like full-length reads. The assay was immunoSEQ multiplex PCR, and TCRdb's table has in-frame clones only and misses some. The D gene and trimming were derived from the DNA, and the V and J assignments and clone size from that table. The sample includes roughly 500,000 clones, roughly 77% seen only once; the top ten take 13%. In germline, CDR1 is SGHTA, CDR2 FQGNSA. This CDR3 spans 14 amino acids. The V end was cut by 5 bases, the J end by 3 bases, with 11 bases between. Donors had no recently reported acute infections or vaccinations and were HIV-negative.

What was sequenced was PBMCs. This clonotype was obtained from a woman aged 40 to 55 in good health. Some clones in this sample may be carry-over from other donors' samples. The rearrangement links TRBV7-2 to TRBJ1-3, with D possibly matching TRBD1 (5 bases). CDR3 nucleotides: TGTGCCAGCAGCCCCCAGGGTGATGGAAACACCATATATTTT. It is translated as CASSPQGDGNTIYF.